This T cell receptor (beta chain) was sequenced for a study of regulatory T cells in long-lasting Graves disease. In this sample, this clonotype turned up many times. Time point noted: newly diagnosed GD, antithyroid drugs for less than 3 months. RNA isolated from PBMCs was used to make the TCR library. The CDR3 is 13 residues long. CDR1 is SQVTM and CDR2 is ANQGSEA in the germline V gene. Trimming took off 6 bases at V and 7 bases at J, with 18 bases between the two ends. Arm-PCR of CDR3 regions and iRepertoire HTBI primers were the basis on which TCR beta libraries were built. TCRdb re-analysed the multiplex PCR reads in MiXCR, keeping a single row per CDR3 protein. The repertoire consists of about 540,000 distinct CDR3 sequences, with roughly 13% occurring once and the leading ten covering roughly 10%. These same records also appear under a second study, on T cells in Graves' hyperthyroidism and ophthalmopathy. From that paper: Initially, a first-round RT-PCR of the TCR CDR3 employed the HTBI primer set.

This chain joins TRBV29-1 and TRBJ1-1; tentative D call: TRBD1 (6 bases). The starting material was peripheral blood mononuclear cells (PBMCs), obtained at new diagnosis, from a patient treated with antithyroid drugs. The receptor comes from a man aged 25 to 45 with Graves disease. The CDR3 coding sequence is TGCAGCGTAAGGGGGGACCAAAGTGTTGAAGCTTTCTTT. As protein: CSVRGDQSVEAFF.